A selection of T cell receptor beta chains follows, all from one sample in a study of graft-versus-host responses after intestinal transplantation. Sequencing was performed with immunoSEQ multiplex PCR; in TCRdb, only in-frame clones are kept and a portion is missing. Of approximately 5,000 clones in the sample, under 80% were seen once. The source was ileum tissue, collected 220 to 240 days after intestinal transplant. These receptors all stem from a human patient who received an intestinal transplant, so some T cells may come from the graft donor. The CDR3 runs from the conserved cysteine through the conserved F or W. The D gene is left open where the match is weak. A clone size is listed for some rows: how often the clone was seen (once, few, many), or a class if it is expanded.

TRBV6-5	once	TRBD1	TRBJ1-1	TGTGCCAGCAGGCGAGACAGGGGAGGCACTGAAGCTTTCTTT	CASRRDRGGTEAFF
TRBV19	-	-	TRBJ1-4	TGTGCCAGTAGTTGGGGTGATGGGAAACTGTTTTTT	CASSWGDGKLFF
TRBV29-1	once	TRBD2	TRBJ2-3	TGCAGCGCCGAGAGAGCGGGGGGTCGACCCACAGATACGCAGTATTTT	CSAERAGGRPTDTQYF
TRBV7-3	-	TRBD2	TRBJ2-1	TGTGCCAGCAGCCCACTAGCGGGGGGGAAGGCGGAGCAGTTCTTC	CASSPLAGGKAEQFF
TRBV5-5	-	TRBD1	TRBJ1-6	TGTGCCAGCAGCCCGGGCGAGACAGGGAGGTCACCCCTCCACTTT	CASSPGETGRSPLHF
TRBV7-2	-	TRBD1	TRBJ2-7	TGTGCCAGCAGCTTAGGAGCAGGGGGCGCGGCGTTGGAGCAGTACTTC	CASSLGAGGAALEQYF
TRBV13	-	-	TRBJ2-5	TGTGCCAGCAGCTTACGGGCAGTCCAAGAGACCCAGTACTTC	CASSLRAVQETQYF
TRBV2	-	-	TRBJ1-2	TGTGCCGCGGGCCTTTCCCCCCCTAACTATGGCTACACCTTC	CAAGLSPPNYGYTF
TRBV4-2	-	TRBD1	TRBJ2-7	TGTGCCAGCAGCTCCTACGGGACAGGATACTCCTACGAGCAGTACTTC	CASSSYGTGYSYEQYF
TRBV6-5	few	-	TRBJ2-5	TGTGCCAGCAGACCCATTCCGGCGGCCTCCCCGTACTTC	CASRPIPAASPYF
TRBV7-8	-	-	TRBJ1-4	TGTGCCAGCAGCCCCACAGATGCAACTAATGAAAAACTGTTTTTT	CASSPTDATNEKLFF
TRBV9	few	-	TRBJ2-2	TGTGCCAGCAGCGTAGAGGGGGGCGCGGGCGGCGGGGAGCTGTTTTTT	CASSVEGGAGGGELFF
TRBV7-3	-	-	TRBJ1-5	TGTGCCAGCAGTAGAGAGGACAGCAGCAATCAGCCCCAGCATTTT	CASSREDSSNQPQHF
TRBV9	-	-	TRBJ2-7	TGTGCCAGCAGCCATGATGCTGGCAAAAACTACGAGCAGTACTTC	CASSHDAGKNYEQYF
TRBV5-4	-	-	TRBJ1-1	TGTGCCAGCTGCTTGGTCCGGGTCGACAAGAGGCCTGAAGCTTTCTTT	CASCLVRVDKRPEAFF
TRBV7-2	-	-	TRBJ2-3	TGTGCCAGCAGCTGGGGCACAGATACGCAGTATTTT	CASSWGTDTQYF
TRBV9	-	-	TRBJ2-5	TGTGCCAGCAGTCAGGGGGGCCGTGAGACCCAGTACTTC	CASSQGGRETQYF
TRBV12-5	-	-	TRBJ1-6	TGTGCTAGTGGTTGGCCGGCCGGGTCCTATAATTCACCCCTCCACTTT	CASGWPAGSYNSPLHF
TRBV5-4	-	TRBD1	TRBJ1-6	TGTGCCAGCAGCTCCGTAACACAGGGGGGCTCACCCCTCCACTTT	CASSSVTQGGSPLHF
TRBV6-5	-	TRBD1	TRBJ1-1	TGTGCCAGCAGACGGGACAGGGGGGGGACTGAAGCTTTCTTT	CASRRDRGGTEAFF
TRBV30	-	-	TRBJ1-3	TGTGCCTGGAGCGGGGACATAGGAGACACCATATATTTT	CAWSGDIGDTIYF
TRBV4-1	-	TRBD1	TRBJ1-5	TGCGCCAGCAGCCAAGGTGACAGGGACAATCAGCCCCAGCATTTT	CASSQGDRDNQPQHF
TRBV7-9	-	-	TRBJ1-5	TGTGCCAGCAGCTACCTAGACAGTAGCAATCAGCCCCAGCATTTT	CASSYLDSSNQPQHF
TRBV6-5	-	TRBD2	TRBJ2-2	TGTGCCAGCAGTGAACTAGCGGACACCGGGGAGCTGTTTTTT	CASSELADTGELFF
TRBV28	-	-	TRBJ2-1	TGTGCCAGCAACTGGGGGGTCGGGCGGGAAGGGAACAATGAGCAGTTCTTC	CASNWGVGREGNNEQFF
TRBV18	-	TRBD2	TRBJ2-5	TGTGCCAGCCACCTCCAGCGGGGGGGACAAGAGACCCAGTACTTC	CASHLQRGGQETQYF
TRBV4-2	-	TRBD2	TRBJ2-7	TGTGCCAGCAGCCAAGATAATAGCGGGGTCTCCTACGAGCAGTACTTC	CASSQDNSGVSYEQYF
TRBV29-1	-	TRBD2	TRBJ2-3	TGCAGCGCATGCCAGGGACTAGCGGGCACAGATACGCAGTATTTT	CSACQGLAGTDTQYF
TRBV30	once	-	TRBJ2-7	TGTGCCTGGGAACAGGCTTACGAGCAGTACTTC	CAWEQAYEQYF